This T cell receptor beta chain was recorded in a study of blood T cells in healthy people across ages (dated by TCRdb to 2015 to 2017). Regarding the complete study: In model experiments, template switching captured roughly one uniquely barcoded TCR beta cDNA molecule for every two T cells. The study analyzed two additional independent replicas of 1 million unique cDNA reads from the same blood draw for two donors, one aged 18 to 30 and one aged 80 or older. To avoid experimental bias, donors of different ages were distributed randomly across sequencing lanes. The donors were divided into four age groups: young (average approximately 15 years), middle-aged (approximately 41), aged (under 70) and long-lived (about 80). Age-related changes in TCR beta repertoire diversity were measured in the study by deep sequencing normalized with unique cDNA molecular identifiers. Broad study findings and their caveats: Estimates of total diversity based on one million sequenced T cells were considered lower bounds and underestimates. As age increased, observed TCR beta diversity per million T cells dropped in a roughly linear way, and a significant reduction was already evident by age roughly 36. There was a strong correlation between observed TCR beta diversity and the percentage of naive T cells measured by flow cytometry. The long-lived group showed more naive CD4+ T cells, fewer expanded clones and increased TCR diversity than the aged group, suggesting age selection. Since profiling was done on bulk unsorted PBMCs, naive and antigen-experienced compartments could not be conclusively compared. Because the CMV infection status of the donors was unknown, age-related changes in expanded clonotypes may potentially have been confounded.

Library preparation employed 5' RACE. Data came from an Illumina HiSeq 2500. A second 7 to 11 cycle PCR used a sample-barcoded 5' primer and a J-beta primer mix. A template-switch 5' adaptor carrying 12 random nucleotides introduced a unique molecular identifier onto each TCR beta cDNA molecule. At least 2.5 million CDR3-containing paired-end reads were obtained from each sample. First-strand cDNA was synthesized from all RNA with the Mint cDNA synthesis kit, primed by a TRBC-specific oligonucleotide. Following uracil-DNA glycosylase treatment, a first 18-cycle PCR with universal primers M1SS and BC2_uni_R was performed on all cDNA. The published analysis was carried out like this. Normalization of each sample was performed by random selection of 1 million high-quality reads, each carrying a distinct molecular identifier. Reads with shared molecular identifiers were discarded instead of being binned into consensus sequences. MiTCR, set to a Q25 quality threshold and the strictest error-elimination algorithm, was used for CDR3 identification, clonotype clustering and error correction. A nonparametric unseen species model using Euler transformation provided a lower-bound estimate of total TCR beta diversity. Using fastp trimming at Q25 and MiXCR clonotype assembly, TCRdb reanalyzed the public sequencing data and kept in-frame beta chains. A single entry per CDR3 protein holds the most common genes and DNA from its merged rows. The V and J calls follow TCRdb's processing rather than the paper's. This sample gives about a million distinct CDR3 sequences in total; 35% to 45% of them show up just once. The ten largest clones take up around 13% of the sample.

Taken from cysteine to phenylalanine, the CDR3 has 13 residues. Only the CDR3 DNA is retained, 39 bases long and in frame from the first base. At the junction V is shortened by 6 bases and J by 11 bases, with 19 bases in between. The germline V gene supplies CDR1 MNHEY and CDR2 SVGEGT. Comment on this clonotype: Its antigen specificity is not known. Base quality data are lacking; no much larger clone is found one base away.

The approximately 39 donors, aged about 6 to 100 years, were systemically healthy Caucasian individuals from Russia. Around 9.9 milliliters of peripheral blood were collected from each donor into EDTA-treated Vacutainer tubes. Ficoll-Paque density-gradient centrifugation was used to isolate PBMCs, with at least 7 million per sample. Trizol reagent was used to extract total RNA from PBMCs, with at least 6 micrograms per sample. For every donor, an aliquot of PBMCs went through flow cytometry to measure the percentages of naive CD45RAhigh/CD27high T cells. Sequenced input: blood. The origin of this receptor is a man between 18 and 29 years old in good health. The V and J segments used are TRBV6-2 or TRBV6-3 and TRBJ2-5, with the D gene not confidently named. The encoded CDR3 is CASRREASYVQYF. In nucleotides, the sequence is TGTGCCAGCAGGCGTGAAGCATCCTACGTGCAGTACTTC.